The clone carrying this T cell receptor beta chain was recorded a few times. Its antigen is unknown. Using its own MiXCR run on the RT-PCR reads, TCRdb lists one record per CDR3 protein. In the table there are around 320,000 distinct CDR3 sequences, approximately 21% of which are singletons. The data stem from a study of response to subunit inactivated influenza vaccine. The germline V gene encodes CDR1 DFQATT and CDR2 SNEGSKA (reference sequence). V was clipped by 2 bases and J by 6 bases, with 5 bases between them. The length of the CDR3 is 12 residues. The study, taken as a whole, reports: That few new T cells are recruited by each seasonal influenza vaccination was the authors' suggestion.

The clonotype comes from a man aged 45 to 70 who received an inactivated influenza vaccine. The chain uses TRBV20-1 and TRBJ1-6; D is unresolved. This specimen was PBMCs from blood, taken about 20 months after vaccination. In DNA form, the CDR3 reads TGCAGTGCTAGATACCCTAATTCACCCCTCCACTTT. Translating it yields CSARYPNSPLHF.